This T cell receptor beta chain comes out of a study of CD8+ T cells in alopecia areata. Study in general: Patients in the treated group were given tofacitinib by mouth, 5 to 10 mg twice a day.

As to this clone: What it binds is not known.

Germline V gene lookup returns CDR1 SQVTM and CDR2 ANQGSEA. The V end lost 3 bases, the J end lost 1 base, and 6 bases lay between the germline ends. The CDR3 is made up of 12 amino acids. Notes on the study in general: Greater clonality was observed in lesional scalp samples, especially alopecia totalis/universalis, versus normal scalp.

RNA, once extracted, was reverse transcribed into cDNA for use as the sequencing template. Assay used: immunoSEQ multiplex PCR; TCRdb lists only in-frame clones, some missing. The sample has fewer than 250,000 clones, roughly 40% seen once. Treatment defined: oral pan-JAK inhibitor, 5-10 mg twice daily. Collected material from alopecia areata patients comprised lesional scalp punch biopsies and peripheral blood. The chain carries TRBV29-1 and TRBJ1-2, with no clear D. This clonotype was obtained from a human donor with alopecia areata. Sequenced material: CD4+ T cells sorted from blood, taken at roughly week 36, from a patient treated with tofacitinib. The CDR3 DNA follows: TGCAGCGTTGAGAGGATTAACTATGGCTACACCTTC. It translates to CSVERINYGYTF.